Listed here are 22 T cell receptor beta chains from one sample, sequenced in a study of blood T cell repertoires in COVID-19. The table came from immunoSEQ multiplex PCR; TCRdb's copy has only in-frame clones and leaves some out. The table records approximately 73,000 clones, approximately 89% of them present only once. The sample was peripheral blood. The receptors were sampled from a woman in her fifties or sixties with acute or convalescent COVID-19.

The rearrangement joins TRBV4-1 to TRBJ1-2, with a tentative D call TRBD1 (5 bases). CDR1 MGHRA and CDR2 YSYEKL come from the germline V gene. There are 15 residues in the CDR3. V was clipped by 0 bases and J by 4 bases, with 12 bases between them. The CDR3, as DNA: TGCGCCAGCAGCCAAGATTTCCCCGGGGGCTATGGCTACACCTTC. Protein product: CASSQDFPGGYGYTF.

The V gene is TRBV24-1, the J gene TRBJ1-2; D remains unclear. The CDR3 runs to 12 residues. Germline V gene data show CDR1 as KGHDR and CDR2 as SFDVKD. V lost 4 bases, J lost 8 bases, and 10 bases lay in between. The CDR3 DNA reads TGTGCCACCAGTGACCCATTGAGGGGCTACACCTTC. Its translation: CATSDPLRGYTF.

The chain is built from TRBV18 and TRBJ1-5; perhaps TRBD1 as D (6 bases). This CDR3 is built from 14 residues. Germline CDR1 is KGHSH and CDR2 is LQKENI. Trimming pared 2 bases from V and 5 bases from J, leaving 10 bases between. The CDR3 is CASSPWDIDQPQHF. Written as DNA, the CDR3 is TGTGCCAGCTCACCATGGGACATCGATCAGCCCCAGCATTTT. The full variable domain, rest sourced from reference TRBV18 and TRBJ1-5, is NAGVMQNPRHLVRRRGQEARLRCSPMKGHSHVYWYRQLPEEGLKFMVYLQKENIIDESGMPKERFSAEFPKEGPSILRIQQVVRGDSAAYFCASSPWDIDQPQHFGDGTRLSIL.

This chain connects TRBV28 to TRBJ1-6; a possible D gene is TRBD1 (5 bases). Trimming removed 7 bases from V and 9 bases from J, with 16 bases in between. Germline CDR1 reads MDHEN; CDR2 reads SYDVKM. The CDR3 is made up of 14 amino acids. The CDR3 here is CASKDGQGRSPLHF. The CDR3 DNA reads TGTGCCAGCAAGGATGGGCAGGGTCGTTCACCCCTCCACTTT.

The V and J genes are TRBV28 and TRBJ1-6; D is unclear. Germline CDR1 is MDHEN and CDR2 is SYDVKM. The length of the CDR3 is 12 residues. Trimming removed 8 bases from V and 9 bases from J, with 11 bases in between. The chain's CDR3 is CASRKSSSPLHF. CDR3 bases: TGTGCCAGCCGAAAAAGTAGTTCACCCCTCCACTTT.

This CDR3 reads CASSQDRNYGYTF. The CDR3 DNA follows: TGTGCCAGCAGCCAGGACAGAAACTATGGCTACACCTTC. The chain combines TRBV14 with TRBJ1-2, with D maybe TRBD1 (6 bases). The CDR3 runs to 13 residues. Germline lookup yields CDR1 SGHDN and CDR2 FVKESK. The germline V and J ends were trimmed by 3 bases and 2 bases, with 7 bases remaining between them.

This clone was counted a single time. The V gene is TRBV7-2, the J gene TRBJ1-3; TRBD1 might be the D (6 bases). This CDR3 is 14 amino acids long. V lost 6 bases, J lost 0 bases, and 9 bases lay in between. Per germline, CDR1 SGHTA and CDR2 FQGNSA. CDR3 in amino acids: CASSRGGSGNTIYF. In nucleotides, the CDR3 is TGTGCCAGCAGTCGAGGGGGCTCTGGAAACACCATATATTTT.

The V call is TRBV7-9, the J call TRBJ2-3; TRBD2 is a possible D gene (5 bases). Germline V lookup: CDR1 SEHNR, CDR2 FQNEAQ (reference sequence). The CDR3 consists of 12 residues. The V end was cut by 8 bases, the J end by 4 bases, with 10 bases between. CDR3 region: CASGRAADTQYF. In DNA form, the CDR3 reads TGTGCCAGCGGGCGGGCGGCAGATACGCAGTATTTT.

V and J are TRBV7-2 and TRBJ2-1; D perhaps matches TRBD1 (6 bases). Trimming cost V 7 bases and J 6 bases, with 16 bases left between them. From germline, CDR1 is SGHTA and CDR2 FQGNSA. This CDR3 is 14 amino acids long. As DNA, the CDR3 is TGTGCCAGCATCCGACAGGTAGCCGGCAATGAGCAGTTCTTC. Amino acids: CASIRQVAGNEQFF. The full variable domain, completed using reference TRBV7-2 and TRBJ2-1, is GAGVSQSPSNKVTEKGKDVELRCDPISGHTALYWYRQSLGQGLEFLIYFQGNSAPDKSGLPSDRFSAERTGGSVSTLTIQRTQQEDSAVYLCASIRQVAGNEQFFGPGTRLTVL.

The V and J genes are TRBV28 and TRBJ2-2; D perhaps matches TRBD1 (7 bases). V was trimmed by 6 bases and J by 3 bases, leaving 17 bases between them. The CDR3 sequence is 16 residues long. Germline V gene data show CDR1 as MDHEN and CDR2 as SYDVKM. This chain's CDR3 is CASSSDRAGYTGELFF. CDR3 sequence (DNA): TGTGCCAGCAGCTCTGACAGGGCGGGATACACCGGGGAGCTGTTTTTT.

For the CDR3, the DNA is TGTGCCTGCGGGCCTAGCGGGACCTACGAGCAGTACTTC. Translating gives CACGPSGTYEQYF. J is TRBJ2-7 and V is TRBV30, with 9 bases that match TRBD2. V shed 6 bases, J shed 2 bases, and the junction held 5 bases outside the gene matches. CDR1 is GTSNPN and CDR2 is SVGIG in the germline V gene (reference sequence). CDR3 length equals 13 residues. Full variable domain (remainder filled in from reference TRBV30 and TRBJ2-7): SQTIHQWPATLVQPVGSPLSLECTVEGTSNPNLYWYRQAAGRGLQLLFYSVGIGQISSEVPQNLSASRPQDRQFILSSKKLLLSDSGFYLCACGPSGTYEQYFGPGTRLTVT.

The chain couples TRBV10-3 to TRBJ1-1; D not resolved. Germline CDR1 is ENHRY and CDR2 is SYGVKD. The germline V and J ends were trimmed by 6 bases and 1 base, with 12 bases remaining between them. This CDR3 is built from 14 residues. CDR3 DNA: TGTGCCATCAGCCGGAGAGAGGGGAACACTGAAGCTTTCTTT. Translated: CAISRREGNTEAFF.

There are a few counts of this clone. The rearrangement uses TRBV30 and TRBJ1-2; D uncertain. This CDR3 region has 14 residues. Per the germline V gene, CDR1 is GTSNPN and CDR2 is SVGIG (reference sequence). With 1 base removed from V and 5 bases from J, the gap between germline ends came to 14 bases. In DNA form, the CDR3 reads TGTGCCTGGAGTGCACCACCGTCAACTTATGGCTACACCTTC. Translating it yields CAWSAPPSTYGYTF.

This chain connects TRBV9 to TRBJ1-4; the D gene is possibly TRBD1 (5 bases). V was shortened by 7 bases and J by 2 bases, with 15 bases between the two germline ends. The germline CDR1 and CDR2 sequences are SGDLS and YYNGEE. This CDR3 comprises 15 residues. The CDR3 bases are TGTGCCAGCTCTGGAAGGGGCCAGACTAATGAAAAACTGTTTTTT. Protein sequence: CASSGRGQTNEKLFF.

The chain employs TRBV13 and TRBJ1-1, with a possible D match to TRBD1 (5 bases). V lost 6 bases and J lost 0, with 20 bases in between. Germline V gives CDR1 PRHDT, CDR2 FYEKMQ (reference sequence). This CDR3 is 17 amino acids long. The CDR3 here is CASRRGAGSRMNTEAFF. DNA of the CDR3: TGTGCCAGCAGAAGGGGAGCGGGGAGTAGGATGAACACTGAAGCTTTCTTT.

This chain uses TRBV27 with TRBJ1-1; no definite D call. V shed 1 base and J shed 3 bases, with 6 bases lying between them. From germline, CDR1 is MNHEY and CDR2 SMNVEV (reference sequence). The CDR3 totals 13 residues. This CDR3 reads CASSLYSYTEAFF. CDR3 nucleotides: TGTGCCAGCAGTTTATATAGTTACACTGAAGCTTTCTTT.

The chain uses TRBV21-1 and TRBJ2-2; the DNA was not used to check the table's D call, TRBD2. TRBV21-1 is listed as a pseudogene. CDR3 length: 15 residues. This chain's CDR3 is CASNRTSGNTGELFF. In DNA, the CDR3 is TGTGCCAGCAACCGAACTAGCGGGAACACCGGGGAGCTGTTTTTT.

V gene TRBV7-9 combines with J gene TRBJ2-2; TRBD1 matches 8 bases. This CDR3 comprises 16 residues. After removal of 5 bases from V and 6 bases from J, the junction contained 11 bases not matched to a gene. Germline-derived CDR1 and CDR2 are SEHNR and FQNEAQ (reference sequence). The DNA for the CDR3 is TGTGCCAGCAGCCGCGCAGGGGGCGAACATCCCGGGGAGCTGTTTTTT. It translates to CASSRAGGEHPGELFF.

The chain recombines TRBV28 with TRBJ2-7; the match to TRBD2 covers 7 bases. Germline lookup yields CDR1 MDHEN and CDR2 SYDVKM. J gave up 2 bases and V 6 bases, and 4 bases lay outside the gene matches. The CDR3 contains 13 residues. The CDR3 DNA is TGTGCCAGCAGGGGGGGGTTTGCCTACGAGCAGTACTTC. Translating it yields CASRGGFAYEQYF.

The genes are TRBV7-2 and TRBJ1-2; D call uncertain. CDR3 length: 14 amino acids. Germline assignment: CDR1 SGHTA and CDR2 FQGNSA. With 4 bases removed from V and 6 bases from J, the gap between germline ends came to 15 bases. DNA for the CDR3: TGTGCCAGCAGCTACTGGACTGACGGGAATGGCTACACCTTC. It is translated as CASSYWTDGNGYTF.

The chain carries TRBV21-1 and TRBJ2-1; TRBD1, as called in the table, went unchecked against the DNA. TRBV21-1 is given as a pseudogene. The CDR3 contains 17 residues. The CDR3 is CASRGQGKTFITGEQFF. In nucleotides, the CDR3 is TGTGCCAGCAGAGGACAGGGCAAAACTTTTATCACAGGTGAGCAGTTCTTC.

The J gene is TRBJ2-3, the V gene TRBV2, with 12 bases that match TRBD2. In germline, CDR1 is SNHLY, CDR2 FYNNEI. V lost 6 bases and J lost 6; bases outside the gene matches: 1. The CDR3 is made up of 13 amino acids. Here the CDR3 DNA reads TGTGCCAGCAGGACTAGCGGGAGCGATACGCAGTATTTT. Encoded protein: CASRTSGSDTQYF.